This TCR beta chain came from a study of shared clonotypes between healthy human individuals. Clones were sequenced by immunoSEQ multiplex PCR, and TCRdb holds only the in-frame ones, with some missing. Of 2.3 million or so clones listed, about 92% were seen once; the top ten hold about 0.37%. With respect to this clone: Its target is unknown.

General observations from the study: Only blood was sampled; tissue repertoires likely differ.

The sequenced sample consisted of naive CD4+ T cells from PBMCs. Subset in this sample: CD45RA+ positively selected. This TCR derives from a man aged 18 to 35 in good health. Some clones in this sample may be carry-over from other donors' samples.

The CDR3 loop reads CASSQTLAGKAYEQYF. The CDR3 region has the DNA TGCGCCAGCAGCCAGACCTTAGCGGGCAAAGCCTACGAGCAGTACTTC. The J gene is TRBJ2-7, the V gene TRBV4-3; 7 bases agree with TRBD2. The V gene end was trimmed by 3 bases and the J gene end by 2 bases; junction bases not matched to a gene: 10. The V gene's germline CDR1 is LGHNA and CDR2 YSLEER. This CDR3 comprises 16 residues.